The text below deals with one T cell receptor beta chain. What antigen it recognizes has not been identified. No base quality information exists; no much larger clone differs at one position. These data come from a study of PD-1 blockade in classical Hodgkin lymphoma (dated by TCRdb to about 2020). Background for the entire study: Nivolumab dosing was 3 mg/kg intravenously every 2 weeks, continuing until either disease progression or unacceptable toxicity. The study used TCR beta sequencing and CyTOF to define a peripheral blood immune signature of response to PD-1 blockade in classical Hodgkin lymphoma.

Overall results and qualifications from the work: Among trial patients, those achieving complete response had baseline diversity similar to that of newly diagnosed patients, while diversity was significantly lower in partial responders and progressors. Lower diversity was seen in patients whose nivolumab began less than 1 year after ASCT, and these patients were left out of later analyses so that immune reconstitution would not confound the results. Only a single clinical trial cohort was studied, and what caused the repertoire differences, possibly disease activity or prior therapy, remained undefined. Newly diagnosed patients were reported to have lower baseline TCR diversity than healthy donors, and relapsed/refractory patients were reported to have lower baseline TCR diversity still. A significant rise by C4D1 was seen in CD4+ but not CD8+ TCR diversity (p=0.0027 vs p=0.16), with the rise being most apparent in complete responders (p=0.02).

The Qiagen DNeasy kit was used to extract genomic DNA both from unsorted PBMCs and from the negatively selected CD4+ and CD8+ fractions. TCR beta CDR3 regions were amplified by immunoSEQ multiplex PCR using primers annealing to V and J segments. A synthetic immune receptor repertoire was used to minimize amplification bias, and remaining bias was computationally removed after sequencing. Per the source publication's procedure: Custom Python scripts were used to quantify repertoire diversity as the Shannon entropy index. Unsorted, CD4+ and CD8+ repertoires were analyzed separately, except for combined analyses in which CD4+ and CD8+ sequences were merged in silico. A clone was considered expanded if an increase in frequency of at least 2-fold after treatment relative to C1D1 was found, and a pseudocount of 0.5 was applied to clones undetected at baseline. Singleton clones were defined as clones with 0 or 1 copy at C1D1, and non-singleton clones were defined as clones with 2 or more copies. Clones expanded in unsorted samples were assigned a CD4+, CD8+ or unknown annotation through matching of protein sequences in sorted samples from the same patient. Wilcoxon tests on paired samples were used to test changes in diversity from C1D1 to C4D1. As stored in TCRdb, this immuneACCESS dataset retains in-frame rearrangements with V and J assigned. A fraction of the clones does not appear; measured against another copy, unresolved V genes explain less than half of the discrepancy, and the remainder lacks a known reason. V and J calls plus clone size are reproduced from that table; the DNA served to infer D and trimming. In all, the sample holds about 150,000 clones, and approximately 81% of those were seen once. In total, the top ten clones hold roughly a tenth of the sample.

Per the germline V gene, SNHLY is the CDR1 and FYNNEI is the CDR2. Reading from cysteine to phenylalanine, the CDR3 counts 14 amino acids. CDR3 DNA only is kept here, 42 bases in frame from base 1. Trimming at the junction amounts to 5 bases on V and 0 bases on J, and the germline ends lie 10 bases apart. The time point label corresponds to: cycle 2 day 1 (C2D1) of nivolumab. Relapse after autologous stem cell transplantation had occurred in all trial patients, and cohorts A, B and C were distinguished by prior brentuximab vedotin exposure. The trial cohort included fewer than 65 patients with relapsed/refractory classical Hodgkin lymphoma, and each patient had a best overall response of complete response, partial response or progressive disease. Trial patients were treated with single-agent nivolumab in the multi-cohort phase II CheckMate 205 trial. An independent review committee assessed best overall response by applying the 2007 International Working Group response criteria. Trial PBMCs were collected just before the start of nivolumab (C1D1) and during therapy at cycle 2 day 1 and cycle 4 day 1. Peripheral blood was collected in 8 mL Vacutainer Cell Preparation Tubes, from which PBMCs were isolated by centrifugation and then cryopreserved.

The chain employs TRBV2 and TRBJ1-1, with the D gene not confidently named. The specimen comprised peripheral blood mononuclear cells (PBMCs), sampled before the second cycle of nivolumab. The TCR sequence derives from a human donor with classical Hodgkin lymphoma. The DNA sequence is as follows: TGTGCCAGCAGTCGGGTGGACTTGAACACTGAAGCTTTCTTT. It translates to CASSRVDLNTEAFF.